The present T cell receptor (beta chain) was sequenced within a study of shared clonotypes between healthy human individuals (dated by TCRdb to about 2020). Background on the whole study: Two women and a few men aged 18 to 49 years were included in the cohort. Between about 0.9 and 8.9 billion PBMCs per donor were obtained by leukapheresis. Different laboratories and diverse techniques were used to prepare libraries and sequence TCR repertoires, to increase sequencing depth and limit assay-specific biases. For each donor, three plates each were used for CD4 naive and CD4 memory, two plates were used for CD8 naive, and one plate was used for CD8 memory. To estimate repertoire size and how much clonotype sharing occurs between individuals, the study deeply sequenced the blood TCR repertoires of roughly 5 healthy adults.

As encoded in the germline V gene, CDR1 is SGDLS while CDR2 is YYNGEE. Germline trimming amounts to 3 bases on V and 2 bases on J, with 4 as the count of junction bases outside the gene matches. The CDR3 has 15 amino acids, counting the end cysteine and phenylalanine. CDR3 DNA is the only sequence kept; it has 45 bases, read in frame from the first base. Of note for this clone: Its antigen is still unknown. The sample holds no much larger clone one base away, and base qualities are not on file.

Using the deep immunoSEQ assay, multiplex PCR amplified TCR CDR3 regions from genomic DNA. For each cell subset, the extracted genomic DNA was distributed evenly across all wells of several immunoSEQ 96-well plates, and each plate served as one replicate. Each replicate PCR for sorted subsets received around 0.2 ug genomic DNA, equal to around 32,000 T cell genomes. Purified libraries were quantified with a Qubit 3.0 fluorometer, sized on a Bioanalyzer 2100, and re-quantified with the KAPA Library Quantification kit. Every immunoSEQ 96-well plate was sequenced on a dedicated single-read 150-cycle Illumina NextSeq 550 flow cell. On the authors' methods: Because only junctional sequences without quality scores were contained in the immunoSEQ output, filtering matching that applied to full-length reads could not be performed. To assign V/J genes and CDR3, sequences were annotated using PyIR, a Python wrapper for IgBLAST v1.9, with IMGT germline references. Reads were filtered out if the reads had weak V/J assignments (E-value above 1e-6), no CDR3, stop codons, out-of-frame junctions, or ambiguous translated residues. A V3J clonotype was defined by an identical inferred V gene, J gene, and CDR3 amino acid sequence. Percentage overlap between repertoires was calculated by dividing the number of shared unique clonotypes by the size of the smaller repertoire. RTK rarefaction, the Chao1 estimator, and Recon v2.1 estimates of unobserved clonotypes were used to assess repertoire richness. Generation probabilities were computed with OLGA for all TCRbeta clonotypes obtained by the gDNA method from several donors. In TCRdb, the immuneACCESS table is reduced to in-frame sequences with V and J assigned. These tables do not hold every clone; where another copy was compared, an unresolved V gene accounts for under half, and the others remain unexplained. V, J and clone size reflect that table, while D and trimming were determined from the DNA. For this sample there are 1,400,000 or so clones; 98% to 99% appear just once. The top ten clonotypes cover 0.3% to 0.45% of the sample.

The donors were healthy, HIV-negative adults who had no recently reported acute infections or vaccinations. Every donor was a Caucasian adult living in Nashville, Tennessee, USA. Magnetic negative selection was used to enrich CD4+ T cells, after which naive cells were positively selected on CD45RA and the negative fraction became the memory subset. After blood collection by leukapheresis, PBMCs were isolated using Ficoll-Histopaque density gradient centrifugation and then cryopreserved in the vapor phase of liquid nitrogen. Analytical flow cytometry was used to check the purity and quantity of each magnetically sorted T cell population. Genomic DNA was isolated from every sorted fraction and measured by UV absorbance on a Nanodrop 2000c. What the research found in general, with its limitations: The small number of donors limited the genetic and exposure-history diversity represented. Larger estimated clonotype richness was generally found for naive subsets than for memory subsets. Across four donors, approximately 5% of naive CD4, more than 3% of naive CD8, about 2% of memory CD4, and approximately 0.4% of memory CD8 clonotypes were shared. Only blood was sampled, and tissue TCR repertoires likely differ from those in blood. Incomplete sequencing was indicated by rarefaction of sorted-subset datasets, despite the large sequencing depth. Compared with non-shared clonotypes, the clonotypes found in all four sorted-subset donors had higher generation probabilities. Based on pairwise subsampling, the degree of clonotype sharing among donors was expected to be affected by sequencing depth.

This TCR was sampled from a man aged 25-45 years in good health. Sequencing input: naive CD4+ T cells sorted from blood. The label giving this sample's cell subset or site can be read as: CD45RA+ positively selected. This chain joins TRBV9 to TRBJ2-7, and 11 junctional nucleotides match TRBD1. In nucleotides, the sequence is TGTGCCAGCAGCGGAGGGGACAGGGGGACCTACGAGCAGTACTTC. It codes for CASSGGDRGTYEQYF.